This entry lists 26 T cell receptor beta chains sequenced from one sample in a study of beta chain features in type 1 diabetes. Sequenced material consisted of expressed TCRB transcripts (all of the isolated RNA was reverse transcribed). Libraries were prepared by immunoSEQ multiplex PCR; TCRdb keeps only in-frame clonotypes and omits some of them. Here the sample spans 300,000 to 350,000 clones, about 19% being singletons. Sequences were obtained from naive CD4+ T cells from blood. All receptors derive from a young woman in good health.

The sample holds a few counts of this clone. The rearrangement links TRBV7-9 to TRBJ2-7, with 8 nucleotides matching TRBD2. CDR1 SEHNR and CDR2 FQNEAQ come from the germline V gene (reference sequence). This CDR3 region has 14 residues. With V trimmed by 4 bases and J by 4 bases, 6 bases remained unmatched. In DNA form, the CDR3 reads TGTGCCAGCAGCTCACTAGGCGGGGGGTACGAGCAGTACTTC. Translation gives CASSSLGGGYEQYF.

This clone was observed a single time. In DNA form, the CDR3 reads TGCGCCAGCAGCTTGGGGATAGGGGGCCGGGGTAACTATGGCTACACCTTC. It translates to CASSLGIGGRGNYGYTF. The V call is TRBV5-1, the J call TRBJ1-2; TRBD1 aligns across 7 bases. Trimming removed 0 bases from V and 1 base from J; junction bases left unmatched: 9. The length of the CDR3 is 17 residues. CDR1 and CDR2 (germline): SGHRS, YFSETQ.

This clone was seen more than once but under ten times. CDR3 coding DNA: TGTGCCACTGACAGGGGGCACGGGGATACGCAGTATTTT. Residues: CATDRGHGDTQYF. J is TRBJ2-3 and V is TRBV2; 10 positions match TRBD1. The CDR3 extends over 13 amino acids. V shed 10 bases, J shed 6 bases, and the junction held 7 bases outside the gene matches. Looked up from germline, CDR1 is SNHLY and CDR2 is FYNNEI.

This sequence joins TRBV2 and TRBJ2-7; 8 bases align to TRBD1. The CDR3 covers 14 residues. Germline lookup yields CDR1 SNHLY and CDR2 FYNNEI. Unmatched junction bases numbered 13, after V lost 8 bases and J lost 7 bases. The CDR3: CASVLDRGVGEQYF. As DNA, the CDR3 is TGTGCCAGCGTACTTGACAGGGGAGTGGGTGAGCAGTACTTC.

This clone has only a few counts. The J gene is TRBJ2-7, the V gene TRBV25-1, with TRBD2 matching 7 bases. The germline V gene encodes CDR1 MGHDK and CDR2 SYGVNS. V trimming: 6 bases; J trimming: 7 bases; junction bases outside the gene matches: 24. The CDR3 has 18 residues. The CDR3 spells CASSPDWGGTGRPGEQYF. In nucleotides, the CDR3 is TGTGCCAGCAGCCCCGATTGGGGGGGAACGGGACGGCCGGGGGAGCAGTACTTC.

The chain carries TRBV14 and TRBJ2-5; TRBD2 aligns across 8 bases. The CDR3 runs to 15 residues. V lost 2 bases and J lost 4; bases outside the gene matches: 6. Looked up from germline, CDR1 is SGHDN and CDR2 is FVKESK. The CDR3 bases are TGTGCCAGCAGCCAACAGGCTAGCGGGTCAGAGACCCAGTACTTC. It yields the protein CASSQQASGSETQYF.

This clone was recorded a few times. The genes are TRBV5-1 and TRBJ2-1; 15 positions agree with TRBD2. In germline, CDR1 is SGHRS, CDR2 YFSETQ. J was trimmed by 4 bases and V by 5 bases; bases with no gene match: 4. This CDR3 contains 16 residues. This CDR3 is CASRTGLAGGYNEQFF. DNA of the CDR3: TGCGCCAGCAGGACGGGACTAGCGGGGGGTTACAATGAGCAGTTCTTC.

The chain employs TRBV30 and TRBJ1-1, with D perhaps matching TRBD1 (5 bases). CDR1 is GTSNPN and CDR2 is SVGIG in the germline V gene (reference sequence). Between the trimmed V and J ends, which lost 2 bases and 1 base, there was a span of 14 bases. The CDR3 is 15 residues long. CDR3: CAWSSPSRANTEAFF. CDR3 nucleotide sequence: TGTGCCTGGAGTTCCCCGAGCAGGGCGAACACTGAAGCTTTCTTT.

This clone was recorded a few times. The germline gene is not matched at one end of the junction; a read error may be the cause. The V gene is TRBV5-1, the J gene TRBJ2-3; 11 bases are a match to TRBD2. The CDR3 has 14 amino acids. Germline CDR1 and CDR2: SGHRS and YFSETQ. This CDR3 is CASSLGTSGPRWDF. The CDR3 region has the DNA TGCGCCAGCAGCTTGGGGACTAGCGGGCCCCGGTGGGATTTT.

The chain recombines TRBV2 with TRBJ2-7; unclear D gene. The CDR3 is made up of 13 amino acids. Germline CDR1 and CDR2: SNHLY and FYNNEI. V lost 2 bases and J lost 1, with 6 bases in between. The CDR3 bases are TGTGCCAGCAGTGAAAGACTTTCCTACGAGCAGTACTTC. This encodes CASSERLSYEQYF.

The count of this clone is one. This chain uses TRBV5-4 with TRBJ2-7, with 9 bases aligning to TRBD2. The V gene end was trimmed by 4 bases and the J gene end by 0 bases; junction bases not matched to a gene: 11. The length of the CDR3 is 17 residues. CDR1 SGHNT and CDR2 YYREEE come from the germline V gene (reference sequence). CDR3 bases: TGTGCCAGCAGCCCGAGTAGCGGGGGCGCCAGCTCCTACGAGCAGTACTTC. Translating gives CASSPSSGGASSYEQYF.

This chain connects TRBV5-1 to TRBJ2-1, with TRBD1 identical over 8 bases. CDR1 is SGHRS, CDR2 YFSETQ, per germline. CDR3 size: 16 residues. V gave up 0 bases and J gave up 0 bases; unmatched junction bases: 2. The CDR3 DNA reads TGCGCCAGCAGCTTGGCGACAGGGGTCTCCTACAATGAGCAGTTCTTC. This codes for CASSLATGVSYNEQFF.

This clone was seen a few times. The chain joins TRBV7-9 to TRBJ2-3, with 8 bases identical to TRBD1. The V and J ends lost 6 bases and 2 bases, in that order; junction bases with no gene match: 4. The CDR3 has 14 amino acids. Germline assignment: CDR1 SEHNR and CDR2 FQNEAQ (reference sequence). CDR3 DNA sequence: TGTGCCAGCAGGGGGGGACAGGCCACAGATACGCAGTATTTT. It codes for CASRGGQATDTQYF.

This clone has only a few counts. This chain joins TRBV29-1 and TRBJ2-3; D perhaps matches TRBD1 (6 bases). The V end was cut by 8 bases, the J end by 0 bases, with 15 bases between. The CDR3 loop spans 14 amino acids. Germline CDR1 and CDR2: SQVTM and ANQGSEA. CDR3 DNA sequence: TGCAGCCTGCGACAGGCGACTAGCACAGATACGCAGTATTTT. It is translated as CSLRQATSTDTQYF.

The sample holds a few counts of this clone. The gene calls are TRBV29-1 and TRBJ2-1; 7 positions agree with TRBD2. V shed 4 bases, J shed 0 bases, and the junction held 3 bases outside the gene matches. Germline V gene data show CDR1 as SQVTM and CDR2 as ANQGSEA. The CDR3 loop spans 14 amino acids. CDR3 nucleotide sequence: TGCAGCGTTGCGAGCGGGACCTCCTACAATGAGCAGTTCTTC. It specifies CSVASGTSYNEQFF.

This sequence joins TRBV10-3 and TRBJ2-5; TRBD1 might be the D (5 bases). CDR1 and CDR2 from the germline V gene are ENHRY and SYGVKD. The CDR3 is 12 amino acids. V lost 4 bases to trimming and J lost 4 bases, with 7 bases between them. The CDR3 reads CAISVGVETQYF. In nucleotides, the CDR3 is TGTGCCATCAGTGTAGGGGTAGAGACCCAGTACTTC.

As concerns this clone: Distinct nucleotide sequences in the sample also encode this CDR3. This chain links TRBV6-5 with TRBJ2-3, with D possibly TRBD2 on 5 matching bases. The CDR3 covers 13 residues. V gave up 8 bases and J gave up 3 bases, with 12 bases separating them. From germline, CDR1 is MNHEY and CDR2 SVGAGI. For the CDR3, the DNA is TGTGCCAGCTCCCCGACGGGGACAGATACGCAGTATTTT. Translation gives CASSPTGTDTQYF.

This chain connects TRBV11-1 to TRBJ1-5; maybe TRBD1 (6 bases). CDR3 size: 13 residues. Per germline, CDR1 SGHAT and CDR2 FQDESV (reference sequence). V was trimmed by 3 bases and J by 5 bases, leaving 8 bases between them. The CDR3, as DNA: TGTGCCAGCAGCTTGGGGGGGCATCAGCCCCAGCATTTT. Its translation: CASSLGGHQPQHF.

In its sample, this clone was seen a few times. The genes are TRBV29-1 and TRBJ1-2, with a weak D call TRBD1 (6 bases). CDR1 is SQVTM, CDR2 ANQGSEA, per germline. Trimming took 7 bases from V and 3 from J, leaving 15 bases between them. The CDR3 sequence is 13 residues long. The CDR3 nucleotides are TGCAGCGCCGTGGACAGTGGGGACTATGGCTACACCTTC. It is translated as CSAVDSGDYGYTF.

The chain uses TRBV5-1 and TRBJ1-2; 8 positions match TRBD1. CDR3 length: 15 residues. Germline V gene sequence: CDR1 SGHRS, CDR2 YFSETQ. V lost 5 bases to trimming and J lost 2 bases; unmatched junction nucleotides: 8. In DNA form, the CDR3 reads TGCGCCAGCAGTCCCAGGACAGGGTCCAACTATGGCTACACCTTC. Translation gives CASSPRTGSNYGYTF.

This clone was seen a few times. This chain links TRBV30 with TRBJ2-5; tentative D call: TRBD2 (6 bases). Germline V gene lookup returns CDR1 GTSNPN and CDR2 SVGIG (reference sequence). V was shortened by 0 bases and J by 9 bases, with 14 bases between the two germline ends. There are 13 residues in the CDR3. This CDR3 is CAWSVGATRAQYF. The CDR3, as DNA: TGTGCCTGGAGTGTAGGAGCGACTAGGGCCCAGTACTTC.

In the case of this clone: Other DNA sequences in this sample translate to the same CDR3. The rearrangement joins TRBV5-1 to TRBJ2-7; D ambiguous. Trimming removed 2 bases at V and 2 bases at J, with 8 bases between. Germline values: CDR1 SGHRS, CDR2 YFSETQ. The CDR3 sequence is 13 residues long. DNA of the CDR3: TGCGCCAGCAGCTTATTGGCACCCTACGAGCAGTACTTC. Translating gives CASSLLAPYEQYF.

The rearrangement uses TRBV5-6 and TRBJ2-4; 7 nucleotides line up with TRBD2. The CDR3 spans 14 residues. CDR1 and CDR2 from the germline V gene are SGHDT and YYEEEE. After removal of 1 base from V and 9 bases from J, the junction contained 7 bases not matched to a gene. The CDR3 sequence: CASSLPGRAGIQYF. In DNA form, the CDR3 reads TGTGCCAGCAGCTTGCCGGGGAGGGCAGGCATTCAGTACTTC. Filled out from reference TRBV5-6 and TRBJ2-4, the complete variable domain reads DAGVTQSPTHLIKTRGQQVTLRCSPKSGHDTVSWYQQALGQGPQFIFQYYEEEERQRGNFPDRFSGHQFPNYSSELNVNALLLGDSALYLCASSLPGRAGIQYFGAGTRLSVL.

V gene TRBV11-3 combines with J gene TRBJ2-1; 7 bases line up with TRBD2. Per the germline V gene, CDR1 is SGHNT and CDR2 is YENEEA. J lost 1 base, V lost 6 bases, and 6 bases had no gene match. The CDR3 is 15 amino acids. CDR3 DNA sequence: TGTGCCAGCAGTCTAGCGGAACAATCCTACAATGAGCAGTTCTTC. This gives the protein CASSLAEQSYNEQFF. Variable domain in full (rest from reference TRBV11-3 and TRBJ2-1): EAGVVQSPRYKIIEKKQPVAFWCNPISGHNTLYWYLQNLGQGPELLIRYENEEAVDDSQLPKDRFSAERLKGVDSTLKIQPAELGDSAVYLCASSLAEQSYNEQFFGPGTRLTVL.

This clone turned up a few times. V usage is TRBV4-1 and J usage is TRBJ1-1, with a possible D match to TRBD1 (5 bases). V was shortened by 2 bases and J by 0 bases, with 13 bases between the two germline ends. This CDR3 is built from 16 residues. Germline-derived CDR1 and CDR2 are MGHRA and YSYEKL. DNA of the CDR3: TGCGCCAGCAGCCAATTGGGTGGGGGGATGAACACTGAAGCTTTCTTT. As protein: CASSQLGGGMNTEAFF.

V is TRBV30 and J is TRBJ1-2; 7 bases line up with TRBD1. Germline assignment: CDR1 GTSNPN and CDR2 SVGIG (reference sequence). Unmatched junction bases numbered 12, after V lost 0 bases and J lost 8 bases. This CDR3 has 15 amino acids. CDR3 sequence (DNA): TGTGCCTGGAGTGTCCCGGGACAGCTGCTAGCCGGCTACACCTTC. This codes for CAWSVPGQLLAGYTF. Looking up the rest from reference TRBV30 and TRBJ1-2 gives the full variable domain: SQTIHQWPATLVQPVGSPLSLECTVEGTSNPNLYWYRQAAGRGLQLLFYSVGIGQISSEVPQNLSASRPQDRQFILSSKKLLLSDSGFYLCAWSVPGQLLAGYTFGSGTRLTVV.